The text below deals with one T cell receptor beta chain. This sample was taken from a study of blood T cell repertoires in COVID-19. Overall study context: Nucleic acid was either cDNA or gDNA, and it came from T cells, B-cell-depleted T cells, or PBMCs.

Sequencing used immunoSEQ multiplex PCR; TCRdb keeps in-frame clones, though not all of them. Of roughly 170,000 clones listed, approximately 87% are singletons. CDR1 is KGHDR and CDR2 is SFDVKD in the germline V gene. The CDR3 runs to 14 residues. The J segment lost 4 bases and the V segment lost 7 bases, leaving 7 bases of the junction unmatched. The J gene is TRBJ2-5, the V gene TRBV24-1; TRBD2 agrees at 8 bases. Material: peripheral blood. This sequence was found in a woman in her seventies with COVID-19, enrolled during active disease. CDR3 sequence reads: CATSGGGPGETQYF. In DNA form, the CDR3 reads TGTGCCACCAGCGGGGGGGGGCCCGGAGAGACCCAGTACTTC.